This T cell receptor (beta chain) was sequenced for a study of T-cell reconstitution after alpha-beta-depleted transplantation in children. Notes on the study in general: Several hundred rapidly expanded clones from non-depleted graft cells reportedly supplied alpha-beta T cells about two months post-transplant. Surviving recipient T cells and thymic progenitors produced the high day-60 TCRbeta diversity seen in some patients. T-cell counts and diversity were attributed mostly to newly produced T cells one year after transplant.

V dropped 4 bases and J dropped 4; count of bases not matched to a gene: 11. Germline V gives CDR1 ENHRY, CDR2 SYGVKD. The CDR3 totals 17 residues. TCRbeta library preparation incorporated unique molecular identifiers. TCRdb re-analysed the PCR reads in MiXCR, keeping a single row per CDR3 protein. The sample records about 420,000 distinct CDR3 sequences, about 16% being singletons. In regard to this clonotype: Its target is not known.

The source of this sequence is a boy younger than two who had a stem cell transplant for Wiskott-Aldrich syndrome, so the T cells may come from the graft donor. V usage is TRBV10-3 and J usage is TRBJ2-2; TRBD1 aligns across 8 bases. The sample consisted of PBMCs, mostly from graft donor cells, taken 360 days after TCRalphabeta/CD19-depleted stem cell transplant. In DNA, the CDR3 is TGTGCCATCAGTGTGACAGGGGACTCCCGGAGCACCGGGGAGCTGTTTTTT. This codes for CAISVTGDSRSTGELFF.